The 24 T cell receptor beta chains in this list originate from one sample, sequenced in a study of control samples from healthy donors and cancer patients. Method: immunoSEQ multiplex PCR; TCRdb's copy keeps in-frame clones and lacks some. Seen here are about 75,000 clones, around 94% observed once, and the top ten hold about 6.2%. Material for sequencing was blood. The source is a middle-aged woman in good health.

V and J are TRBV29-1 and TRBJ2-7; TRBD1 might be the D (5 bases). This CDR3 comprises 13 residues. Germline lookup yields CDR1 SQVTM and CDR2 ANQGSEA. The V end was cut by 4 bases, the J end by 2 bases, with 12 bases between. The CDR3 loop is CSVVGDSPYEQYF. CDR3 in DNA: TGCAGCGTTGTGGGTGACAGCCCCTACGAGCAGTACTTC.

The chain recombines TRBV16 with TRBJ2-7, with a possible D match to TRBD2 (5 bases). V lost 3 bases and J 2 bases, leaving 14 bases between the germline ends. The CDR3 is 15 amino acids. Looked up from germline, CDR1 is KGHSY and CDR2 is FQNENV. The CDR3 sequence is CASSQGRDGAYEQYF. CDR3 bases: TGTGCCAGCAGCCAGGGGAGAGACGGAGCCTACGAGCAGTACTTC.

The rearrangement uses TRBV6-4 and TRBJ2-6; 7 bases align to TRBD2. This CDR3 contains 18 residues. V dropped 3 bases and J dropped 0; count of bases not matched to a gene: 8. Germline lookup yields CDR1 MRHNA and CDR2 SNTAGT. The chain's CDR3 is CASSEGSSGYSGANVLTF. CDR3 nucleotide sequence: TGTGCCAGCAGTGAGGGGTCTAGCGGATACTCTGGGGCCAACGTCCTGACTTTC.

The chain carries TRBV18 and TRBJ1-1, with D possibly matching TRBD1 (6 bases). V dropped 3 bases and J dropped 4 bases, with 12 bases sitting between them. The germline CDR1 and CDR2 sequences are KGHSH and LQKENI. The length of the CDR3 is 14 residues. The CDR3 bases are TGTGCCAGCTCACCGGCAGGGGTTAGCACTGAAGCTTTCTTT. It is translated as CASSPAGVSTEAFF.

The sample holds one count of this clone. V is TRBV4-2 and J is TRBJ1-3, with a tentative D call TRBD1 (6 bases). In germline, CDR1 is LGHNA, CDR2 YNFKEQ. The CDR3 runs to 14 residues. V was trimmed by 0 bases and J by 7 bases, leaving 10 bases between them. The CDR3 protein is CASSQDRTANTIYF. The CDR3 bases are TGTGCCAGCAGCCAAGATCGGACAGCGAACACCATATATTTT.

The chain employs TRBV7-9 and TRBJ2-3; D may be TRBD2 (6 bases). The germline CDR1 and CDR2 sequences are SEHNR and FQNEAQ (reference sequence). Between the trimmed V and J ends, which lost 5 bases and 3 bases, there was a span of 21 bases. This CDR3 is 17 amino acids long. CDR3 nucleotides: TGTGCCAGCAGCGGGGGGAAAGGCAGTACCTTTACAGATACGCAGTATTTT. Amino acid sequence: CASSGGKGSTFTDTQYF.

J is TRBJ1-1 and V is TRBV25-1; D call uncertain. There are 13 residues in the CDR3. V gave up 1 base and J gave up 7 bases, with 10 bases separating them. Germline CDR1 reads MGHDK; CDR2 reads SYGVNS. CDR3 DNA sequence: TGTGCCAGCAGTGAATTTGGAGCGGGTGAAGCTTTCTTT. Residues: CASSEFGAGEAFF.

J is TRBJ1-3 and V is TRBV6-5; D remains unclear. V lost 2 bases and J lost 4, with 6 bases in between. The CDR3 is made up of 13 amino acids. Germline assignment: CDR1 MNHEY and CDR2 SVGAGI. The CDR3 coding sequence is TGTGCCAGCAGTTACGATCCAGGAAACACCATATATTTT. It translates to CASSYDPGNTIYF.

This clone was seen once. V and J are TRBV11-3 and TRBJ1-1, with D possibly matching TRBD1 (6 bases). Germline CDR1 is SGHNT and CDR2 is YENEEA. The CDR3 sequence is 14 residues long. V lost 5 bases and J lost 5, with 15 bases in between. In nucleotides, the CDR3 is TGTGCCAGCAGCGAGGGAGGGGGGTTGACTGAAGCTTTCTTT. Its protein product is CASSEGGGLTEAFF.

The rearrangement joins TRBV10-3 to TRBJ1-2, with 7 bases identical to TRBD1. Germline CDR1 and CDR2: ENHRY and SYGVKD. V dropped 2 bases and J dropped 6; count of bases not matched to a gene: 3. The CDR3 contains 13 residues. The CDR3, as DNA: TGTGCCATCAGTGAGCTTACAGGGGATGGCTACACCTTC. It encodes CAISELTGDGYTF.

The V gene is TRBV6-5, the J gene TRBJ2-2; D not certain. Germline CDR1 is MNHEY and CDR2 is SVGAGI. V was clipped by 10 bases and J by 3 bases, with 15 bases between them. There are 14 residues in the CDR3. The CDR3: CATPSNSYTGELFF. The CDR3 DNA reads as TGTGCCACCCCCTCTAACAGCTACACCGGGGAGCTGTTTTTT.

This sequence joins TRBV11-2 and TRBJ1-1, with D maybe TRBD1 (5 bases). Germline CDR1 reads SGHAT; CDR2 reads FQNNGV. This CDR3 is 15 amino acids long. V lost 5 bases, J lost 2 bases, and 15 bases lay in between. The CDR3 DNA follows: TGTGCCAGCAGCCCGGGGGTGTCGAGCAACACTGAAGCTTTCTTT. This encodes CASSPGVSSNTEAFF.

This sequence joins TRBV2 and TRBJ2-6, with D possibly being TRBD1 or TRBD2 (6 bases each). Germline CDR1 and CDR2: SNHLY and FYNNEI. V dropped 2 bases and J dropped 2 bases, with 13 bases sitting between them. The CDR3 loop spans 17 amino acids. DNA for the CDR3: TGTGCCAGCAGTGAATTACAGGGAGGAACTGGGGCCAACGTCCTGACTTTC. Its protein product is CASSELQGGTGANVLTF.

The gene calls are TRBV7-2 and TRBJ2-1, with TRBD2 matching over 9 bases. There are 16 residues in the CDR3. The germline gives CDR1 SGHTA, CDR2 FQGNSA. The ends lost 1 base at V and 0 bases at J; junction bases unmatched: 1. The CDR3 coding sequence is TGTGCCAGCAGCTTAGGACTAGCGGTCTCCTACAATGAGCAGTTCTTC. Translated, it gives CASSLGLAVSYNEQFF.

The chain uses TRBV5-6 and TRBJ2-5; D not resolved. Trimming took 1 base from V and 3 from J, leaving 4 bases between them. The CDR3 consists of 12 residues. Per germline, CDR1 SGHDT and CDR2 YYEEEE. The CDR3 region is CASSLQEETQYF. CDR3 in DNA: TGTGCCAGCAGCTTGCAGGAAGAGACCCAGTACTTC.

A word on this clone: This sample includes further DNA sequences coding for the same CDR3. The chain is built from TRBV7-3 and TRBJ1-1; D call uncertain. The V end was cut by 3 bases, the J end by 2 bases, with 7 bases between. Looked up from germline, CDR1 is SGHTA and CDR2 is FQGTGA. CDR3 length: 13 amino acids. In DNA, the CDR3 is TGTGCCAGCAGCTTTGGCGGCAACACTGAAGCTTTCTTT. This gives the protein CASSFGGNTEAFF. Complete variable domain (other parts from reference TRBV7-3 and TRBJ1-1): GAGVSQTPSNKVTEKGKYVELRCDPISGHTALYWYRQSLGQGPEFLIYFQGTGAADDSGLPNDRFFAVRPEGSVSTLKIQRTERGDSAVYLCASSFGGNTEAFFGQGTRLTVV.

The chain has TRBV6-4 and TRBJ2-7; D not resolved. V was cut by 4 bases and J by 3 bases, with 13 bases left in between. The CDR3 sequence is 14 residues long. Germline V CDR1 and CDR2: MRHNA, SNTAGT. CDR3 nucleotides: TGTGCCAGCAGTGGCCGACTGAGGAGCTACGAGCAGTACTTC. This translates into CASSGRLRSYEQYF.

This rearrangement joins TRBV25-1 to TRBJ1-6; perhaps TRBD1 as D (5 bases). V lost 5 bases, J lost 5 bases, and 10 bases lay in between. Germline CDR1 MGHDK, CDR2 SYGVNS. CDR3 length equals 14 residues. The CDR3 DNA is TGTGCCAGCAGTTTACCGGGACATAATTCACCCCTCCACTTT. Translated, it gives CASSLPGHNSPLHF.

The chain carries TRBV7-3 and TRBJ1-5, with D perhaps TRBD1 (5 bases). Trimming cost V 8 bases and J 9 bases, with 23 bases left between them. The CDR3 has 15 residues. The V gene's germline CDR1 is SGHTA and CDR2 FQGTGA. Here the CDR3 DNA reads TGTGCCAGCCTACCGGGACCGTCGAGAATCACGCCCCAGCATTTT. Translation gives CASLPGPSRITPQHF.

The rearrangement links TRBV23-1 to TRBJ1-4, with D perhaps matching TRBD1 (6 bases). TRBV23-1 is reported as an ORF; its role is uncertain. With 2 bases removed from V and 6 bases from J, the gap between germline ends came to 13 bases. The CDR3 length is 15 residues. The CDR3 protein is CASSQGEGGDEKLFF. In nucleotides, the CDR3 is TGCGCCAGCAGTCAAGGAGAGGGGGGGGATGAAAAACTGTTTTTT.

This chain joins TRBV4-2 and TRBJ1-4; D ambiguous. This CDR3 spans 13 amino acids. V lost 1 base and J lost 8, with 8 bases in between. Per germline, CDR1 LGHNA and CDR2 YNFKEQ. The CDR3 sequence: CASSQVAREKLFF. Here the CDR3 DNA reads TGTGCCAGCAGCCAAGTCGCTAGGGAAAAACTGTTTTTT.

V is TRBV19 and J is TRBJ1-4; D unresolved. This CDR3 contains 15 residues. V was clipped by 4 bases and J by 8 bases, with 17 bases between them. Germline V gene data show CDR1 as LNHDA and CDR2 as SQIVND (reference sequence). This chain's CDR3 is CASSTSGPFPEKLFF. CDR3 nucleotides: TGTGCCAGTAGTACTTCAGGCCCTTTCCCGGAAAAACTGTTTTTT.

The V call is TRBV6-6, the J call TRBJ2-7; D perhaps matches TRBD1 (6 bases). The CDR3 is 16 residues long. Germline-derived CDR1 and CDR2 are MNHNY and SVGAGI (reference sequence). The V and J ends lost 0 bases and 3 bases respectively, with 15 bases between them. The CDR3 sequence is CASSYSPGVGLYEQYF. The CDR3, as DNA: TGTGCCAGCAGTTACTCGCCAGGGGTGGGCCTCTACGAGCAGTACTTC.

The chain carries TRBV11-3 and TRBJ2-3; TRBD1 agrees at 9 bases. With V trimmed by 4 bases and J by 2 bases, 7 bases remained unmatched. The CDR3 runs 16 residues. Germline V CDR1 and CDR2: SGHNT, YENEEA. CDR3 nucleotides: TGTGCCAGCAGCTCCTCCGGGACAGGGTACACAGATACGCAGTATTTT. Its translation is CASSSSGTGYTDTQYF.